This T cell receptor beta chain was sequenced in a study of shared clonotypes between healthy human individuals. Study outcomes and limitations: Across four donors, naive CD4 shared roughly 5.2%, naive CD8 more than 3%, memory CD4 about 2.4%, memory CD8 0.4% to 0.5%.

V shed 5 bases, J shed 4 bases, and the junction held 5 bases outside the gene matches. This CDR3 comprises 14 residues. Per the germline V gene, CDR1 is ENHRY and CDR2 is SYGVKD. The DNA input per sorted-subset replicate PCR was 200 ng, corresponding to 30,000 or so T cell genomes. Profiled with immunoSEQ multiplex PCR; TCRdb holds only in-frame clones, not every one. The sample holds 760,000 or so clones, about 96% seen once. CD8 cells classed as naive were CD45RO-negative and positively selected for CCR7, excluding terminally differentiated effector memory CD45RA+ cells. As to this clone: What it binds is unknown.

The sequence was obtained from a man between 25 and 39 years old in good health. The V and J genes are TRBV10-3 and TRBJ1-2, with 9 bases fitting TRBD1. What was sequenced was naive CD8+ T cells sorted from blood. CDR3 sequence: CAISWDRVSYGYTF. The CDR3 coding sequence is TGTGCCATCAGTTGGGACAGGGTATCCTATGGCTACACCTTC.